What follows are 9 T cell receptor beta chains derived from one specimen sequenced in a study of blood T cell repertoires in COVID-19. Only in-frame clones appear in the TCRdb table, and some are missing; sequencing was by immunoSEQ multiplex PCR. The data show around 170,000 clones, with roughly 85% seen just once and more than 7.5% held by the top ten. The sample consisted of peripheral blood. These receptors came from a man aged 50 or older with active or convalescent COVID-19.

Details on this clone: Other DNA sequences in this sample translate to the same CDR3. The chain couples TRBV6-2 or TRBV6-3 to TRBJ1-5; TRBD1 might be the D (6 bases). The CDR3 has 13 residues. Deletions cut 6 bases from V and 4 bases from J, with 10 bases between. Germline V gives CDR1 MNHEY, CDR2 SVGEGT. The CDR3 region has the DNA TGTGCCAGCAGCCCGGACAGAAATCAGCCCCAGCATTTT. Its protein is CASSPDRNQPQHF.

The rearrangement links TRBV5-1 to TRBJ2-7, with a tentative D call TRBD2 (6 bases). CDR3 length: 12 amino acids. V shed 6 bases and J shed 4 bases, with 11 bases lying between them. Germline CDR1 SGHRS, CDR2 YFSETQ. The DNA for the CDR3 is TGCGCCAGCAAACTAGCTGGGTACGAGCAGTACTTC. Translated, it gives CASKLAGYEQYF.

V gene TRBV28 combines with J gene TRBJ2-2; D gene ambiguous. V lost 7 bases, J lost 7 bases, and 13 bases lay in between. From germline, CDR1 is MDHEN and CDR2 SYDVKM. The CDR3 sequence is 13 residues long. The CDR3 DNA is TGTGCCAGCACGGTTGTTTTGAGCGGGGAGCTGTTTTTT. Its translation: CASTVVLSGELFF.

The V and J genes are TRBV29-1 and TRBJ2-5; no reliable D call. The CDR3 spans 13 residues. CDR1 and CDR2 (germline): SQVTM, ANQGSEA. The V gene lost 2 bases and the J gene lost 3 bases, with 10 bases spanning the gap. The CDR3 bases are TGCAGCGTTGAAAGGCCCAGCGAAGAGACCCAGTACTTC. Amino acids: CSVERPSEETQYF.

The V gene is TRBV24-1, the J gene TRBJ1-2; a possible D gene is TRBD1 (5 bases). The CDR3 runs 16 residues. The germline CDR1 and CDR2 sequences are KGHDR and SFDVKD. The V end was cut by 4 bases, the J end by 2 bases, with 16 bases between. This CDR3 reads CATSDGRAGPNYGYTF. In DNA, the CDR3 is TGTGCCACCAGTGACGGACGGGCAGGGCCCAACTATGGCTACACCTTC.

This clone occurred once. This CDR3 is CASSQYSGGAPQTQYF. CDR3 in DNA: TGCGCCAGCAGCCAGTATAGCGGGGGGGCCCCCCAGACCCAGTACTTC. The chain links TRBV4-3 to TRBJ2-5; 11 bases are shared with TRBD2. The CDR3 covers 16 residues. The junction had 9 bases not matched to a gene; V was cut back by 3 bases and J by 6 bases. Germline V lookup: CDR1 LGHNA, CDR2 YSLEER.

The rearrangement uses TRBV6-4 and TRBJ1-2; 10 bases align to TRBD1. Germline CDR1 is MRHNA and CDR2 is SNTAGT. V lost 6 bases to trimming and J lost 8 bases; unmatched junction nucleotides: 6. This CDR3 spans 13 amino acids. The CDR3 here is CASRPGTGVGYTF. CDR3 DNA: TGTGCCAGCAGACCTGGGACAGGGGTCGGCTACACCTTC.

The V gene is TRBV12-3 or TRBV12-4, the J gene TRBJ2-7; 7 nucleotides match TRBD2. The CDR3 runs 12 residues. V lost 5 bases to trimming and J lost 4 bases; unmatched junction nucleotides: 2. This CDR3 reads CASSGLGYEQYF. The DNA of the CDR3 is TGTGCCAGCAGTGGACTAGGGTACGAGCAGTACTTC.

V is TRBV10-3 and J is TRBJ1-1; D might be TRBD1 (5 bases). The germline V and J ends were trimmed by 1 base and 3 bases, with 12 bases remaining between them. This CDR3 is built from 15 residues. Germline lookup yields CDR1 ENHRY and CDR2 SYGVKD. DNA of the CDR3: TGTGCCATCAGTGAGTTGGGGGAGGAGGACACTGAAGCTTTCTTT. Protein product: CAISELGEEDTEAFF.